These T cell receptor beta chains were read from a single sample in a study of T cells in Graves' hyperthyroidism and ophthalmopathy. TCRdb re-called the multiplex PCR reads through MiXCR, storing one row per CDR3 protein. The sample holds 460,000 or so distinct CDR3 sequences, approximately 15% seen once. Sequences were obtained from blood. The receptor set was obtained from a woman younger than 35 with Graves' hyperthyroidism. Both conserved end residues are trimmed from each CDR3. A D gene is named only where the DNA matches it firmly.

. | TRBJ2-2 | TRBV30 | AWSVSRYTGELF
TRBD2 | TRBJ2-1 | TRBV4-2 | ASSQRTSGYYNEQF
. | TRBJ1-2 | TRBV2 | ASTLDTYGYT
. | TRBJ2-1 | TRBV6-1 | ASGRKAWNEQF
TRBD2 | TRBJ2-1 | TRBV5-1 | ASSLDRLAAYNEQF
. | TRBJ1-2 | TRBV5-1 | ASSWAGPLMGYT
. | TRBJ2-1 | TRBV12-3/TRBV12-4 | ASTNQGPYNEQF
. | TRBJ2-2 | TRBV11-1 | ASSFTGVSELF
TRBD1 | TRBJ1-5 | TRBV30 | AWGGQGRGRPQH
. | TRBJ1-2 | TRBV9 | ASSAHRESNYGYT
. | TRBJ2-2 | TRBV5-5 | ASTRERGVIGELF
TRBD2 | TRBJ2-6 | TRBV7-8 | ASSLARLAGASGANVLT
. | TRBJ2-1 | TRBV14 | ASSPRGGWNEQF
TRBD1 | TRBJ2-3 | TRBV20-1 | SALRGQGRVTDTQY
. | TRBJ2-1 | TRBV3-1 | ASSQGYSGGHEQF
TRBD1 | TRBJ2-5 | TRBV9 | ASSVRDRVQETQY
TRBD2 | TRBJ2-3 | TRBV3-1 | ASSQDGGLARAQY
TRBD2 | TRBJ2-2 | TRBV25-1 | ASSGLLAPFGTGELF
. | TRBJ1-1 | TRBV7-9 | ASRSEGSGTEAF
. | TRBJ2-1 | TRBV11-3 | ASSLNAGSYEQF
. | TRBJ2-5 | TRBV5-6 | ASSSDQAEY
. | TRBJ1-5 | TRBV12-3/TRBV12-4 | ASSLERGAGPYSNQPQH
TRBD2 | TRBJ2-3 | TRBV4-1 | ASSADGLAAVDTQY
. | TRBJ1-2 | TRBV12-3/TRBV12-4 | ASRKDVNYGYT
. | TRBJ1-1 | TRBV2 | ASDSGFSRGTEAF
TRBD1 | TRBJ2-7 | TRBV16 | ASSPPDRASYEQY
. | TRBJ2-6 | TRBV7-2 | ASRPTVSGANVLT
. | TRBJ2-2 | TRBV6-5 | ASSYWVDTNTGELF
. | TRBJ2-1 | TRBV7-3 | ASSAAGNEQF
. | TRBJ1-5 | TRBV2 | ASSEGTPNQPQH
. | TRBJ2-3 | TRBV12-3/TRBV12-4 | ASSPGGLASTDTQY
. | TRBJ1-5 | TRBV5-1 | ASSFGGGQPQH
. | TRBJ1-6 | TRBV27 | ASSFSGGERLNSPLH
. | TRBJ2-5 | TRBV6-1 | ASSYGEVGERETQY
TRBD2 | TRBJ2-3 | TRBV6-1 | ASSFPGLAGGRDTQY
. | TRBJ2-7 | TRBV29-1 | SVRDTRTGEQY
TRBD2 | TRBJ2-3 | TRBV9 | ASSVATGASGDTDTQY
TRBD2 | TRBJ2-5 | TRBV6-1 | ASREGLAGANRQETQY
. | TRBJ2-5 | TRBV12-3/TRBV12-4 | ASSLAANEY
. | TRBJ2-1 | TRBV5-1 | ASSLASSGGYNEQF
. | TRBJ1-3 | TRBV9 | ASSPRRGGTGNTIY
. | TRBJ2-2 | TRBV11-1 | ASSFRGANGELF
. | TRBJ2-1 | TRBV12-3/TRBV12-4 | ASNRDSIPSNEQF
TRBD2 | TRBJ2-3 | TRBV6-2/TRBV6-3 | ASSYSLAGGPPDTQY
. | TRBJ2-7 | TRBV5-1 | ASSLTGSSYEQY
TRBD2 | TRBJ2-3 | TRBV12-3/TRBV12-4 | ASSLGLAGAFATDTQY
. | TRBJ1-5 | TRBV7-3 | ASSPDVHQPQH
. | TRBJ2-1 | TRBV7-2 | ASSLVAGIEQF
TRBD2 | TRBJ2-3 | TRBV27 | ASSFRRGAGGTQSTDTQY
. | TRBJ1-2 | TRBV18 | ASSPTAIANYGYT
TRBD1 | TRBJ1-2 | TRBV19 | ASSISDRVLGYA
. | TRBJ1-5 | TRBV27 | ASSKTVGSNQPQH
. | TRBJ2-7 | TRBV2 | ASSQGGGPSLEQY